This T cell receptor (beta chain) came from a study of T cell repertoires in cytomegalovirus infection (dated by TCRdb to between 2018 and 2020). About the full investigation: Donor HLA type was relevant to the analysis, because carriage of CMV infection together with the matching HLA type was indicated by public TCR beta signatures.

The investigation overall reported the following: The ex vivo response was dominated by HLA-C-restricted CMV-specific TCR beta clonotypes, which also provided the single most frequent clonotype in two of eight donors. In both this cohort and an independent cohort of approximately 350 donors, the cumulative frequency of public TCR beta family members distinguished carriers of CMV infection plus the relevant HLA type.

As to this clonotype: Its cognate antigen has yet to be identified. No base quality values were provided; no much bigger clone lies one nucleotide off.

The sequencer was an Illumina HiSeq 1500. The raw public reads went through TCRdb reprocessing: fastp at Q25, MiXCR clone calling, in-frame beta chains kept. Every entry covers one CDR3 protein and lists the most common genes and DNA from its rows. The sample includes approximately 700,000 distinct CDR3 sequences, with roughly a third observed a single time. The top ten clones comprise around 2.8% of the sample. Trimmed from V: 5 bases; trimmed from J: 8 bases; junction bases lacking a gene match: 8. The germline V gene sets CDR1 to SGHAT and CDR2 to FQNNGV. The CDR3 holds 15 amino acids from the cysteine to the phenylalanine. Here the CDR3 DNA is all that survives: 45 bases in frame from base 1.

The rearranged segments are TRBV11-2 and TRBJ1-4; TRBD1 aligns with 10 central bases. The sample taken for sequencing was PBMCs. The origin of this receptor is a human donor in good health (CMV status not recorded). Some clones in this sample may be carry-over from other donors' samples. The DNA sequence is TGTGCCAGCAGCCACGGACAGGGGGGGTGGGAAAAACTGTTTTTT. This codes for CASSHGQGGWEKLFF.